The 16 T cell receptor beta chains reported below all come from one sample, sequenced in a study of blood T cell repertoires in COVID-19. Libraries were prepared by immunoSEQ multiplex PCR; TCRdb keeps only in-frame clonotypes and omits some of them. The sample has approximately 280,000 clones; less than 85% are singletons. Source material: peripheral blood. All receptors derive from a human donor with COVID-19, enrolled during active disease. The donor label of this sample is uncertain.

V and J are TRBV28 and TRBJ2-7; TRBD2 matches 7 bases. Germline V lookup: CDR1 MDHEN, CDR2 SYDVKM. The CDR3 extends over 15 amino acids. J was trimmed by 2 bases and V by 6 bases; bases with no gene match: 10. The CDR3 loop is CASSGRLAVAYEQYF. DNA for the CDR3: TGTGCCAGCAGCGGAAGACTAGCCGTCGCCTACGAGCAGTACTTC.

This clone was observed a few times. CDR3 nucleotides: TGTGCCAGCAGCCAAGAAACCGTCACCGGGACAGCCCACACTGAAGCTTTCTTT. It encodes CASSQETVTGTAHTEAFF. The rearrangement joins TRBV4-2 to TRBJ1-1, with 7 bases lining up with TRBD1. V trimming: 0 bases; J trimming: 3 bases; junction bases outside the gene matches: 13. The CDR3 extends over 18 amino acids. Germline lookup yields CDR1 LGHNA and CDR2 YNFKEQ.

The chain links TRBV3-1 (or the pseudogene TRBV3-2) to TRBJ2-1; TRBD1 aligns across 8 bases. Germline CDR1 reads LGHDT; CDR2 reads YNNKEL (reference sequence). Trimming took 1 base from V and 8 from J; bases not matched to a gene: 4. The CDR3 has 14 residues. The CDR3 DNA follows: TGTGCCAGCAGCCAAGGCAGGGGGCCCTATGAGCAGTTCTTC. Amino acids: CASSQGRGPYEQFF.

V gene TRBV6-2 or TRBV6-3 combines with J gene TRBJ2-7; 7 bases line up with TRBD1. The germline CDR1 and CDR2 sequences are MNHEY and SVGEGT. This CDR3 is 14 amino acids long. V lost 5 bases to trimming and J lost 2 bases; unmatched junction nucleotides: 6. CDR3 sequence: CASSAGTVPYEQYF. In DNA, the CDR3 is TGTGCCAGCAGTGCCGGGACAGTGCCCTACGAGCAGTACTTC.

V is TRBV5-1 and J is TRBJ1-1, with 10 positions matching TRBD1. Per germline, CDR1 SGHRS and CDR2 YFSETQ. The CDR3 has 15 residues. Losses at the gene ends were 7 bases for V and 3 bases for J; bases not matched to a gene: 9. CDR3 nucleotides: TGCGCCAGCCGAGGGACAGGGGTTGTAGACACTGAAGCTTTCTTT. Translated: CASRGTGVVDTEAFF.

The V call is TRBV2, the J call TRBJ1-5, with D unclear. The CDR3 spans 14 residues. Germline V gene sequence: CDR1 SNHLY, CDR2 FYNNEI. The germline V and J ends were trimmed by 2 bases and 7 bases, with 12 bases remaining between them. The chain's CDR3 is CASSESGLDQPQHF. CDR3 in DNA: TGTGCCAGCAGTGAATCTGGGCTCGACCAGCCCCAGCATTTT.

J is TRBJ1-4 and V is TRBV5-1; no reliable D call. The CDR3 consists of 13 residues. V lost 3 bases to trimming and J lost 5 bases, with 8 bases between them. The germline V gene encodes CDR1 SGHRS and CDR2 YFSETQ. The CDR3 DNA sequence: TGCGCCAGCAGCTACTCCTCAAATGAAAAACTGTTTTTT. It encodes CASSYSSNEKLFF.

The chain has TRBV9 and TRBJ2-3, with TRBD2 as a possible D gene (6 bases). The germline gives CDR1 SGDLS, CDR2 YYNGEE. This CDR3 is 18 amino acids long. The V end lost 0 bases, the J end lost 6 bases, and 23 bases lay between the germline ends. In nucleotides, the CDR3 is TGTGCCAGCAGCGTAGAACTAGCCCGGGGATCCCAGCCGGATACGCAGTATTTT. Its protein is CASSVELARGSQPDTQYF.

The gene calls are TRBV19 and TRBJ2-3; the D is unclear. CDR1 is LNHDA and CDR2 is SQIVND in the germline V gene (reference sequence). V dropped 3 bases and J dropped 2 bases, with 9 bases sitting between them. The CDR3 runs 14 residues. CDR3 nucleotide sequence: TGTGCCAGTAGTATTTCCCTTTCCACAGATACGCAGTATTTT. Translating gives CASSISLSTDTQYF.

The chain couples TRBV5-1 to TRBJ2-7; D may be TRBD1 (6 bases). The germline V gene has CDR1 SGHRS and CDR2 YFSETQ. V lost 4 bases and J 3 bases, leaving 17 bases between the germline ends. CDR3 length: 15 residues. CDR3 sequence: CASSPKGGISYEQYF. In DNA, the CDR3 is TGCGCCAGCAGCCCCAAAGGGGGTATAAGCTACGAGCAGTACTTC.

V gene TRBV10-1 combines with J gene TRBJ2-5, with 8 bases identical to TRBD2. The J segment lost 5 bases and the V segment lost 5 bases, leaving 7 bases of the junction unmatched. Germline V gene data show CDR1 as WNHNN and CDR2 as SYGVQD (reference sequence). The length of the CDR3 is 14 residues. The CDR3 bases are TGCGCCAGCAGTCGAGCGGGAGTAGGGGAGACCCAGTACTTC. Translated: CASSRAGVGETQYF.

The chain links TRBV24-1 to TRBJ2-7, with 9 bases that match TRBD1. Germline CDR1 KGHDR, CDR2 SFDVKD. CDR3 length: 14 residues. The ends lost 5 bases at V and 6 bases at J; junction bases unmatched: 7. The CDR3 DNA follows: TGTGCCACCAGTGGCGGGACAGGGACAGGCGAGCAGTACTTC. This translates into CATSGGTGTGEQYF.

This chain connects TRBV2 to TRBJ2-5; 8 nucleotides agree with TRBD1. Germline V gene sequence: CDR1 SNHLY, CDR2 FYNNEI. Unmatched junction bases numbered 7, after V lost 6 bases and J lost 4 bases. This CDR3 is built from 14 residues. DNA for the CDR3: TGTGCCAGCAGCCATGACAGGGGAGTAGAGACCCAGTACTTC. Its protein product is CASSHDRGVETQYF. Variable domain in full (rest from reference TRBV2 and TRBJ2-5): EPEVTQTPSHQVTQMGQEVILRCVPISNHLYFYWYRQILGQKVEFLVSFYNNEISEKSEIFDDQFSVERPDGSNFTLKIRSTKLEDSAMYFCASSHDRGVETQYFGPGTRLLVL.

The chain couples TRBV11-2 to TRBJ2-7; 12 positions match TRBD2. The CDR3 covers 16 residues. After removal of 4 bases from V and 3 bases from J, the junction contained 7 bases not matched to a gene. Germline V lookup: CDR1 SGHAT, CDR2 FQNNGV. The CDR3 DNA is TGTGCCAGCAGCTCGGGACTAGCGGGCCAGGGCTACGAGCAGTACTTC. It encodes CASSSGLAGQGYEQYF. Looking up the rest from reference TRBV11-2 and TRBJ2-7 gives the full variable domain: EAGVAQSPRYKIIEKRQSVAFWCNPISGHATLYWYQQILGQGPKLLIQFQNNGVVDDSQLPKDRFSAERLKGVDSTLKIQPAKLEDSAVYLCASSSGLAGQGYEQYFGPGTRLTVT.

This sequence joins TRBV19 and TRBJ2-1; 7 bases agree with TRBD2. After removal of 4 bases from V and 3 bases from J, the junction contained 3 bases not matched to a gene. Germline-derived CDR1 and CDR2 are LNHDA and SQIVND (reference sequence). The CDR3 is made up of 14 amino acids. The DNA for the CDR3 is TGTGCCAGTAGTACTAGCGGCCTCTACAATGAGCAGTTCTTC. Encoded protein: CASSTSGLYNEQFF. Drawing the rest from reference TRBV19 and TRBJ2-1, the complete variable domain is DGGITQSPKYLFRKEGQNVTLSCEQNLNHDAMYWYRQDPGQGLRLIYYSQIVNDFQKGDIAEGYSVSREKKESFPLTVTSAQKNPTAFYLCASSTSGLYNEQFFGPGTRLTVL.

This chain links TRBV4-3 with TRBJ2-7; 7 nucleotides align to TRBD1. Germline CDR1 LGHNA, CDR2 YSLEER. V gave up 2 bases and J gave up 4 bases; unmatched junction bases: 8. This CDR3 region has 15 residues. This CDR3 reads CASSQFTARGYEQYF. DNA of the CDR3: TGCGCCAGCAGCCAATTCACGGCCAGGGGGTACGAGCAGTACTTC.